This section outlines one TCR beta chain sequence together with its context. The table came from immunoSEQ multiplex PCR; TCRdb's copy has only in-frame clones and leaves some out. This table holds about 93,000 clones, 95% found once. This sample is part of a study of technical replicates of blood from a handful of donors. Sequenced sample: T cells isolated from PBMCs. This TCR derives from a human donor in good health.

Here the CDR3 reads CASSPVTSGRNEQFF. DNA for the CDR3: TGTGCCAGCAGTCCGGTGACTAGCGGACGCAATGAGCAGTTCTTC. This chain links TRBV27 with TRBJ2-1, with 9 bases aligning to TRBD2. Germline CDR1 MNHEY, CDR2 SMNVEV (reference sequence). V lost 5 bases to trimming and J lost 6 bases; unmatched junction nucleotides: 8. This CDR3 has 15 amino acids.